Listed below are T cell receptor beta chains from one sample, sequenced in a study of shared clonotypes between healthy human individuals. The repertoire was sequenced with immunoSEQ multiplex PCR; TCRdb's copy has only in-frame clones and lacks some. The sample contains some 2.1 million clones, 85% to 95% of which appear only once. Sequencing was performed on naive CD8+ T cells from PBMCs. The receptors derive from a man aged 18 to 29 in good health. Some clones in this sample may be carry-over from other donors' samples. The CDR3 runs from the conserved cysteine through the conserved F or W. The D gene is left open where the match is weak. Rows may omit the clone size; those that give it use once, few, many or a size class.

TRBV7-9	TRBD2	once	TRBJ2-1	CASSQGGLAAKQFF	TGTGCCAGCAGCCAAGGGGGACTAGCGGCCAAGCAGTTCTTC
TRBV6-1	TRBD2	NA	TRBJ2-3	CATSGSGTDTQYF	TGTGCCACCAGCGGGAGTGGTACAGATACGCAGTATTTT
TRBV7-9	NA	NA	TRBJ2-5	CASSFGGARETQYF	TGTGCCAGCAGCTTTGGGGGGGCTAGAGAGACCCAGTACTTC
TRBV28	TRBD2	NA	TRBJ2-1	CATSASGNYNEQFF	TGTGCCACCTCGGCTAGCGGGAACTACAATGAGCAGTTCTTC
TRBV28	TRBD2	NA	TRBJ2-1	CASSPQKGLASEQFF	TGTGCCAGCAGTCCTCAGAAGGGACTAGCTTCTGAGCAGTTCTTC
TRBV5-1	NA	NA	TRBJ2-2	CASGDHGGSTGELFF	TGCGCCAGCGGGGACCACGGGGGAAGCACCGGGGAGCTGTTTTTT
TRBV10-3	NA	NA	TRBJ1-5	CAISERFDSSNQPQHF	TGTGCCATCAGTGAGAGGTTCGATTCGAGCAATCAGCCCCAGCATTTT
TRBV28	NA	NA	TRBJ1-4	CASQLQGVGEKLFF	TGTGCCAGCCAGCTACAGGGAGTAGGGGAAAAACTGTTTTTT
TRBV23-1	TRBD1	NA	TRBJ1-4	CASSQIFKKGQPNEKLFF	TGCGCCAGCAGTCAAATATTCAAGAAGGGACAGCCTAATGAAAAACTGTTTTTT
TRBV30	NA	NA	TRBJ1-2	CAWIRHRDTTNYGYTF	TGTGCCTGGATCAGGCACCGGGACACCACTAACTATGGCTACACCTTC
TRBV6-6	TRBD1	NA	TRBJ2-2	CASSSGTGRVGGELFF	TGTGCCAGCAGCTCCGGGACAGGGAGAGTCGGCGGGGAGCTGTTTTTT
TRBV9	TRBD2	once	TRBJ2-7	CASSVEGGSSYEQYF	TGTGCCAGCAGCGTAGAGGGCGGGAGCTCCTACGAGCAGTACTTC
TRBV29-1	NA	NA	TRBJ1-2	CSSRDSQNYGYTF	TGCAGCTCCCGGGACTCGCAAAACTATGGCTACACCTTC
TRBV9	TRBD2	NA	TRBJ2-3	CASSGGTTTDTQYF	TGTGCCAGCAGCGGCGGGACTACCACAGATACGCAGTATTTT